A selection of T cell receptor beta chains follows, all from one sample in a study of PD-L1 blockade in urothelial cancer. TCRdb keeps only in-frame clones here, not all; method: immunoSEQ multiplex PCR. The sample lists 50,000 to 55,000 clones, 85% to 90% seen once, with roughly 20% in the top ten. The sequencing here drew on PBMCs, taken around atezolizumab (anti-PD-L1) treatment. Source of these receptors: a man between 60 and 75 years old with urothelial cancer. CDR3s include the opening cysteine and the closing phenylalanine or tryptophan. D genes are given only for firm matches. Size tells how often a clone was seen (once, few, many) or the class of an expanded clone, and some rows leave it out.

cdr3_length: 17; d_call: TRBD2; v_call: TRBV18; clone_size: .; j_call: TRBJ2-2; cdr3_aa: CASSPKRGTDNTGELFF; cdr3_nt: TGTGCCAGCTCACCAAAGCGGGGGACGGACAACACCGGGGAGCTGTTTTTT
cdr3_length: 15; d_call: TRBD2; v_call: TRBV11-3; clone_size: .; j_call: TRBJ2-2; cdr3_aa: CASSGRGANTGELFF; cdr3_nt: TGTGCCAGCAGCGGGCGGGGGGCGAACACCGGGGAGCTGTTTTTT
cdr3_length: 12; d_call: .; v_call: TRBV5-1; clone_size: .; j_call: TRBJ1-4; cdr3_aa: CASSLDREKLFF; cdr3_nt: TGCGCCAGCAGCTTGGATCGGGAAAAACTGTTTTTT
cdr3_length: 15; d_call: .; v_call: TRBV29-1; clone_size: .; j_call: TRBJ1-3; cdr3_aa: CSVGGGQGSGNTIYF; cdr3_nt: TGCAGCGTGGGCGGGGGACAAGGATCTGGAAACACCATATATTTT
cdr3_length: 15; d_call: .; v_call: TRBV2; clone_size: .; j_call: TRBJ2-1; cdr3_aa: CASSAVGAAYNEQFF; cdr3_nt: TGTGCCAGCAGTGCCGTGGGGGCAGCCTACAATGAGCAGTTCTTC
cdr3_length: 16; d_call: TRBD1; v_call: TRBV7-8; clone_size: .; j_call: TRBJ1-5; cdr3_aa: CASSLKFAGGIQPQHF; cdr3_nt: TGTGCCAGCAGCTTAAAGTTTGCAGGGGGCATTCAGCCCCAGCATTTT
cdr3_length: 16; d_call: .; v_call: TRBV4-1; clone_size: .; j_call: TRBJ1-1; cdr3_aa: CASSQEGGVSNTEAFF; cdr3_nt: TGCGCCAGCAGCCAAGAAGGTGGAGTTTCGAACACTGAAGCTTTCTTT
cdr3_length: 13; d_call: .; v_call: TRBV29-1; clone_size: once; j_call: TRBJ1-1; cdr3_aa: CSASGGTSRTSFF; cdr3_nt: TGCAGCGCAAGTGGAGGGACGTCAAGAACGTCTTTCTTT
cdr3_length: 15; d_call: .; v_call: TRBV5-6; clone_size: few; j_call: TRBJ1-2; cdr3_aa: CATVSSGPPVYGYTF; cdr3_nt: TGTGCCACCGTTTCGAGCGGCCCCCCCGTCTATGGCTACACCTTC
cdr3_length: 13; d_call: TRBD1; v_call: TRBV5-4; clone_size: .; j_call: TRBJ1-1; cdr3_aa: CASMETGRPEAFF; cdr3_nt: TGTGCCAGCATGGAGACAGGGAGACCTGAAGCTTTCTTT
cdr3_length: 15; d_call: .; v_call: TRBV19; clone_size: .; j_call: TRBJ2-1; cdr3_aa: CASSLGHSSYNEQFF; cdr3_nt: TGTGCCAGTAGCCTAGGACACAGCTCCTACAATGAGCAGTTCTTC
cdr3_length: 14; d_call: TRBD1; v_call: TRBV28; clone_size: .; j_call: TRBJ1-1; cdr3_aa: CASTLTGVNTEAFF; cdr3_nt: TGTGCCAGCACCCTGACAGGGGTGAACACTGAAGCTTTCTTT
cdr3_length: 11; d_call: .; v_call: TRBV30; clone_size: once; j_call: TRBJ2-7; cdr3_aa: CAWSSFGEQYF; cdr3_nt: TGTGCCTGGAGTTCATTCGGCGAGCAGTACTTC
cdr3_length: 13; d_call: TRBD2; v_call: TRBV6-1; clone_size: .; j_call: TRBJ2-7; cdr3_aa: CASRTSGTYEQYF; cdr3_nt: TGTGCCAGCAGGACTAGCGGTACCTACGAGCAGTACTTC
cdr3_length: 15; d_call: .; v_call: TRBV4-1; clone_size: .; j_call: TRBJ1-5; cdr3_aa: CASSQGGADSQPQHF; cdr3_nt: TGCGCCAGCAGCCAAGGGGGCGCAGACAGTCAGCCCCAGCATTTT
cdr3_length: 14; d_call: .; v_call: TRBV9; clone_size: .; j_call: TRBJ1-2; cdr3_aa: CASSVGGGGYGYTF; cdr3_nt: TGTGCCAGCAGCGTAGGGGGGGGAGGCTATGGCTACACCTTC
cdr3_length: 15; d_call: TRBD1; v_call: TRBV5-1; clone_size: .; j_call: TRBJ1-4; cdr3_aa: CASSSSGQGGEKLFF; cdr3_nt: TGCGCCAGCAGCTCCTCCGGACAGGGAGGGGAAAAACTGTTTTTT
cdr3_length: 17; d_call: TRBD2; v_call: TRBV4-2; clone_size: .; j_call: TRBJ2-2; cdr3_aa: CASSPIGLAGNTGELFF; cdr3_nt: TGTGCCAGCAGCCCCATAGGGCTAGCGGGGAACACCGGGGAGCTGTTTTTT
cdr3_length: 14; d_call: TRBD1; v_call: TRBV4-2; clone_size: .; j_call: TRBJ1-4; cdr3_aa: CASSQVRTGEKLFF; cdr3_nt: TGTGCCAGCAGCCAAGTCCGGACAGGGGAAAAACTGTTTTTT
cdr3_length: 15; d_call: TRBD1; v_call: TRBV6-5; clone_size: .; j_call: TRBJ2-7; cdr3_aa: CASRTGQESSYEQYF; cdr3_nt: TGTGCCAGCAGAACCGGACAGGAGAGCTCCTACGAGCAGTACTTC
cdr3_length: 17; d_call: .; v_call: TRBV18; clone_size: .; j_call: TRBJ2-7; cdr3_aa: CASSPGEPGTIPYEQYF; cdr3_nt: TGTGCCAGCTCACCCGGTGAACCGGGGACAATTCCCTACGAGCAGTACTTC
cdr3_length: 14; d_call: TRBD1; v_call: TRBV5-4; clone_size: .; j_call: TRBJ1-1; cdr3_aa: CASSTGTANTEAFF; cdr3_nt: TGTGCCAGCAGCACCGGGACAGCGAACACTGAAGCTTTCTTT
cdr3_length: 16; d_call: TRBD1; v_call: TRBV10-3; clone_size: .; j_call: TRBJ2-7; cdr3_aa: CAISRVPGTGSYEQYF; cdr3_nt: TGTGCCATCAGTAGGGTGCCCGGGACAGGGTCCTACGAGCAGTACTTC
cdr3_length: 13; d_call: TRBD1; v_call: TRBV2; clone_size: .; j_call: TRBJ1-6; cdr3_aa: CAGGTGLNSPLHF; cdr3_nt: TGTGCCGGGGGGACAGGTCTAAATTCACCCCTCCACTTT
cdr3_length: 14; d_call: .; v_call: TRBV21-1; clone_size: .; j_call: TRBJ2-3; cdr3_aa: CASRTISSTDTQYF; cdr3_nt: TGTGCCAGCAGGACAATTTCTAGCACAGATACGCAGTATTTT
cdr3_length: 15; d_call: .; v_call: TRBV5-1; clone_size: .; j_call: TRBJ2-1; cdr3_aa: CASSQPLDYLNEQFF; cdr3_nt: TGCGCCAGCAGCCAGCCCTTGGACTATCTCAATGAGCAGTTCTTC
cdr3_length: 14; d_call: TRBD1; v_call: TRBV6-1; clone_size: .; j_call: TRBJ2-7; cdr3_aa: CASRRTGGPYEQYF; cdr3_nt: TGTGCCAGCAGAAGAACAGGGGGCCCCTACGAGCAGTACTTC
cdr3_length: 15; d_call: .; v_call: TRBV27; clone_size: .; j_call: TRBJ2-5; cdr3_aa: CASSWASAPSETQYF; cdr3_nt: TGTGCCAGCAGTTGGGCTAGCGCCCCATCCGAGACCCAGTACTTC
cdr3_length: 14; d_call: TRBD1; v_call: TRBV28; clone_size: .; j_call: TRBJ1-4; cdr3_aa: CASTPRGPNEKLFF; cdr3_nt: TGTGCCAGCACACCTAGGGGGCCGAATGAAAAACTGTTTTTT
cdr3_length: 15; d_call: .; v_call: TRBV7-9; clone_size: .; j_call: TRBJ2-1; cdr3_aa: CASSFGGTASNEQFF; cdr3_nt: TGTGCCAGCAGCTTTGGAGGGACCGCCTCCAATGAGCAGTTCTTC
cdr3_length: 15; d_call: .; v_call: TRBV19; clone_size: .; j_call: TRBJ1-2; cdr3_aa: CASSMGQDRNYGYTF; cdr3_nt: TGTGCCAGTAGTATGGGGCAGGACAGAAACTATGGCTACACCTTC
cdr3_length: 15; d_call: TRBD1; v_call: TRBV10-3; clone_size: once; j_call: TRBJ2-6; cdr3_aa: CAISKDRAGANVLTF; cdr3_nt: TGTGCCATCAGTAAGGACAGGGCTGGGGCCAACGTCCTGACTTTC
cdr3_length: 16; d_call: .; v_call: TRBV27; clone_size: .; j_call: TRBJ1-5; cdr3_aa: CASSLKAGLSNQPQHF; cdr3_nt: TGTGCCAGCAGTTTAAAGGCAGGGCTCTCGAATCAGCCCCAGCATTTT
cdr3_length: 15; d_call: .; v_call: TRBV27; clone_size: .; j_call: TRBJ1-6; cdr3_aa: CASSFEGPRKSPLHF; cdr3_nt: TGTGCCAGCAGTTTTGAGGGCCCGCGGAAATCACCCCTCCACTTT
cdr3_length: 17; d_call: TRBD1; v_call: TRBV4-1; clone_size: .; j_call: TRBJ2-2; cdr3_aa: CASTHPQDRDKVGELFF; cdr3_nt: TGCGCCAGCACCCACCCCCAGGACAGGGATAAAGTCGGGGAGCTGTTTTTT
cdr3_length: 10; d_call: TRBD1; v_call: TRBV29-1; clone_size: .; j_call: TRBJ1-4; cdr3_aa: CSAGTGKLFF; cdr3_nt: TGCAGCGCCGGGACAGGAAAACTGTTTTTT
cdr3_length: 20; d_call: TRBD2; v_call: TRBV10-3; clone_size: .; j_call: TRBJ2-1; cdr3_aa: CAISESPPSFLAGGRNEQFF; cdr3_nt: TGTGCCATCAGTGAGTCCCCCCCTTCCTTTTTAGCGGGGGGGCGGAATGAGCAGTTCTTC
cdr3_length: 15; d_call: .; v_call: TRBV6-6; clone_size: .; j_call: TRBJ1-1; cdr3_aa: CASSYSRGGNTEAFF; cdr3_nt: TGTGCCAGCAGTTACTCCCGGGGGGGGAACACTGAAGCTTTCTTT